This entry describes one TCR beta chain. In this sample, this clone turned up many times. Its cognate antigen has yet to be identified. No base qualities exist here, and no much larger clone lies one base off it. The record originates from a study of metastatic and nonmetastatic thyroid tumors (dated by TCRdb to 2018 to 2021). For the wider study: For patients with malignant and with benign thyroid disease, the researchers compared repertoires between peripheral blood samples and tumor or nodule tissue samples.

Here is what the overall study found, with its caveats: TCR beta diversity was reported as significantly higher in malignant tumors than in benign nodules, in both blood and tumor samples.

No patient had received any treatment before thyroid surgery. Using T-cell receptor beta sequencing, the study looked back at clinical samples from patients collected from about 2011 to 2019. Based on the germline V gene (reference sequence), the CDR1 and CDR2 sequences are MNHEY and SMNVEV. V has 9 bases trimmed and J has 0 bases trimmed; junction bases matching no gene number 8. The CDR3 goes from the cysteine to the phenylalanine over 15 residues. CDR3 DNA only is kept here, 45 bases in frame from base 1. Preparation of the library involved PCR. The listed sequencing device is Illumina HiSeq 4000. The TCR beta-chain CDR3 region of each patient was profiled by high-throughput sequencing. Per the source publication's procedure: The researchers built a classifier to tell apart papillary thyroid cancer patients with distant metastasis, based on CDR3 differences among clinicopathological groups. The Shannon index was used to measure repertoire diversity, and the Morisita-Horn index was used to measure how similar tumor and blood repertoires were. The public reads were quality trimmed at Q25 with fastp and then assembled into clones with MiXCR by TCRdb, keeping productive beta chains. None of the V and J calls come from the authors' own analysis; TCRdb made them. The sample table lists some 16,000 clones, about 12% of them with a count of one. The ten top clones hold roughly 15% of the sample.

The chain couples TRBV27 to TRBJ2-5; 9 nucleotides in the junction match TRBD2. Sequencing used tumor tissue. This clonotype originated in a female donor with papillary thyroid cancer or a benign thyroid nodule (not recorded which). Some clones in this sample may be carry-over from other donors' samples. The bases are TGTGCCAGTGGGGCGGGAGGGCCTTACCAAGAGACCCAGTACTTC. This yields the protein CASGAGGPYQETQYF.